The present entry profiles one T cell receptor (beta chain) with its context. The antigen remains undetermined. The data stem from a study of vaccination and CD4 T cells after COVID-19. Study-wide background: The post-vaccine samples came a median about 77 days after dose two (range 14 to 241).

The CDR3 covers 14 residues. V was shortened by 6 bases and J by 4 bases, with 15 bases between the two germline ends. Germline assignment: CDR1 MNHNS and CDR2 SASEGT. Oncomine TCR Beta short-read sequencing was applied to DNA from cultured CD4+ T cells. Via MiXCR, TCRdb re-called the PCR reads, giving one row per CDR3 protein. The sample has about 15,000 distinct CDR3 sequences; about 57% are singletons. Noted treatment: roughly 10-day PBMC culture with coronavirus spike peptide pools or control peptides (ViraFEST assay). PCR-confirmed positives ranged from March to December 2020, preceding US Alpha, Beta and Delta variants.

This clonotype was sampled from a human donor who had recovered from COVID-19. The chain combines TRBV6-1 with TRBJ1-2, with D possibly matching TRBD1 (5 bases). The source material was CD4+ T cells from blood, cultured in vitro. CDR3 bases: TGTGCCAGCAGCTTCTCAGGGTTAACCTATGGCTACACCTTC. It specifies CASSFSGLTYGYTF.